Listed here is a single TCR beta chain. Its antigen is unidentified. The data originate from a study of T cell responses to AZD1222 COVID-19 vaccine. Notes on the study in general: Nearly half of the spike-specific TCRs reportedly recognize variant regions that carry no mutations.

J lost 5 bases, V lost 7 bases, and 7 bases had no gene match. There are 14 residues in the CDR3. CDR1 and CDR2 from the germline V gene are LNHDA and SQIVND (reference sequence). Assay used: immunoSEQ multiplex PCR; TCRdb lists only in-frame clones, some missing. Of approximately 110,000 clones listed, just under 95% are singletons. The chain carries TRBV19 and TRBJ1-5, with 8 bases aligning to TRBD1. Sequencing was performed on peripheral blood, taken on day 0 of AZD1222 vaccination. The source of this sequence is an adult in good health. CDR3 nucleotides: TGTGCCAGTAAGACAGGGGTAGTCGATCAGCCCCAGCATTTT. Encoded protein: CASKTGVVDQPQHF.